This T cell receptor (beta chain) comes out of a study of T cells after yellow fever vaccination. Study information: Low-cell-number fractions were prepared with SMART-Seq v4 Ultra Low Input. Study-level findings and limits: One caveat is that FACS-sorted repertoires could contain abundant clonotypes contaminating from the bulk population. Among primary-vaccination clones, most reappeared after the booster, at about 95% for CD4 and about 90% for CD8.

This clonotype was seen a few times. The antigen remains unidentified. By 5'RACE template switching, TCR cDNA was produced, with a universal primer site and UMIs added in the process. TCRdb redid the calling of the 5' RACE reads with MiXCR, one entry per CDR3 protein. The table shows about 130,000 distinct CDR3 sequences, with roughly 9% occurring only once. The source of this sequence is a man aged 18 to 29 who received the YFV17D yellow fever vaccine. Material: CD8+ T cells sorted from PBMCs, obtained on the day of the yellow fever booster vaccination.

CDR3 residues: CASSRPAGYGYTF. For the CDR3, the DNA is TGTGCCAGCAGCCGGCCGGCAGGGTATGGCTACACCTTC. The chain has TRBV6-5 and TRBJ1-2; possibly TRBD1 for D (5 bases). CDR1 and CDR2 (germline): MNHEY, SVGAGI. V lost 6 bases and J lost 5, with 13 bases in between. The CDR3 loop spans 13 amino acids.